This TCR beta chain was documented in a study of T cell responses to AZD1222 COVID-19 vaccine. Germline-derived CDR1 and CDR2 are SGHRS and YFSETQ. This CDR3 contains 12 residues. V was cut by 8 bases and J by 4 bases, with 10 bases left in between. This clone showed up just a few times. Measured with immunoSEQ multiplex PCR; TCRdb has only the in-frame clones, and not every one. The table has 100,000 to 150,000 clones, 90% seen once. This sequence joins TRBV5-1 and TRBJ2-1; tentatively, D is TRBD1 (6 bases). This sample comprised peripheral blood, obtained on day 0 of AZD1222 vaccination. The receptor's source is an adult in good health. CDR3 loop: CASTGNYNEQFF. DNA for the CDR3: TGCGCCAGTACAGGGAATTACAATGAGCAGTTCTTC.